Listed below are T cell receptor beta chains from one sample, sequenced in a study of shared clonotypes between healthy human individuals. Using immunoSEQ multiplex PCR, the repertoire was profiled, and TCRdb retains in-frame clones only, with some absent. The sample records hundreds of thousands of clones, 95% to 98% being singletons. The specimen sequenced was naive CD8+ T cells sorted from blood. The receptors were gathered from a man aged 30-40 years in good health. Each CDR3 is given with its conserved first and last residue. A D gene is named only where the DNA matches it firmly.

v_call	d_call	j_call	cdr3_nt	cdr3_aa
TRBV28	NA	TRBJ1-1	TGTGCCAGCAGTTTCGGGGGTTCCACTGAAGCTTTCTTT	CASSFGGSTEAFF
TRBV14	NA	TRBJ1-4	TGTGCCAGCAGCCAAGGGGAAACGCCAGCTGCAACTAATGAAAAACTGTTTTTT	CASSQGETPAATNEKLFF
TRBV7-9	NA	TRBJ1-2	TGTGCCAGCAGCTTAGCGGAGTTGGGCTACACCTTC	CASSLAELGYTF
TRBV10-2	NA	TRBJ1-2	TGCGCCAGCAGTGACAGCGGCTATGGCTACACCTTC	CASSDSGYGYTF
TRBV27	TRBD2	TRBJ2-3	TGTGCCAGCAGTTTATTGGCCGAGCCCGGGACTAGCCTGTATTTT	CASSLLAEPGTSLYF
TRBV29-1	NA	TRBJ2-7	TGCAGCGTTGGGGGATCGTCGCACTACGAGCAGTACTTC	CSVGGSSHYEQYF
TRBV4-1	NA	TRBJ1-1	TGCGCCAGCAGCCAAGACCCCAGGGACGGAACTGAAGCTTTCTTT	CASSQDPRDGTEAFF
TRBV6-5	NA	TRBJ2-1	TGTGCCAGCAGTTACTCGATTAGCGGCCACCGAAATGAGCAGTTCTTC	CASSYSISGHRNEQFF
TRBV4-1	NA	TRBJ2-1	TGCGCCAGCAGCGGGAGAGGGGGAGTCTCCTACAATGAGCAGTTCTTC	CASSGRGGVSYNEQFF
TRBV27	NA	TRBJ2-1	TGTGCCAGCAGTTCCCTGTTGGCGTCCTACAATGAGCAGTTCTTC	CASSSLLASYNEQFF
TRBV7-9	NA	TRBJ2-6	TGTGCCAGCACCCAATGGGGCAAGGCCGACGGGTCTGGGGCCAACGTCCTGACTTTC	CASTQWGKADGSGANVLTF
TRBV7-9	NA	TRBJ2-7	TGTGCCAGCAGCTTAGGGGCATACGAGCAGTACTTC	CASSLGAYEQYF
TRBV11-2	TRBD2	TRBJ2-1	TGTGCCAGCAGCTTAGATCGAACTAGCGGGGTTTACAATGAGCAGTTCTTC	CASSLDRTSGVYNEQFF
TRBV28	TRBD2	TRBJ2-1	TGTGCCAGCAGCGCTCCTCCTAGCGGGAGGTGGAATGAGCAGTTCTTC	CASSAPPSGRWNEQFF
TRBV27	NA	TRBJ2-1	TGTGCCAGCAGTTCCGGGACTCTTCCTTACAATGAGCAGTTCTTC	CASSSGTLPYNEQFF
TRBV7-9	NA	TRBJ2-5	TGTGCCAGCAAGGGGAAGACCCAGTACTTC	CASKGKTQYF
TRBV6-5	TRBD1	TRBJ2-7	TGTGCCAGCAGTTACTCGACCGGGACAGACGAGCAGTACTTC	CASSYSTGTDEQYF
TRBV5-1	NA	TRBJ1-4	TGCGCCAGCAGCTTGGTGGGGCGAGATGTAACTAATGAAAAACTGTTTTTT	CASSLVGRDVTNEKLFF
TRBV6-1	TRBD1	TRBJ2-2	TGTGCCAGCAGGGGGACAGGGGCTGGCACCGGGGAGCTGTTTTTT	CASRGTGAGTGELFF
TRBV2	TRBD1	TRBJ2-7	TGTGCCAGCCAATACCAAGGGGGCCCAACCTACGAGCAGTACTTC	CASQYQGGPTYEQYF
TRBV27	TRBD2	TRBJ2-1	TGTGCCAGTCATGGGCGGGAGGGCTACAATGAGCAGTTCTTC	CASHGREGYNEQFF
TRBV28	NA	TRBJ2-1	TGTGCCAGCAGTTACTTGGGAAGCCACAATGAGCAGTTCTTC	CASSYLGSHNEQFF
TRBV14	TRBD1	TRBJ2-2	TGTGCCAGCAGCCATGGGCGGACAGGGGTCACCGGGGAGCTGTTTTTT	CASSHGRTGVTGELFF
TRBV9	NA	TRBJ2-7	TGTGCCAGCAGCGTCGGACAGTTAGGGACCTACGAGCAGTACTTC	CASSVGQLGTYEQYF
TRBV7-3	NA	TRBJ1-2	TGTGCCAGCAGCTTAAACCCCCGGTCACCATATGGCTACACCTTC	CASSLNPRSPYGYTF
TRBV30	NA	TRBJ2-7	TGTGCCTGGAGTGAAGGGATGTACGAGCAGTACTTC	CAWSEGMYEQYF
TRBV7-9	NA	TRBJ1-4	TGTGCCAGCAGCCGACACGGGGCCCGTGCAACTAATGAAAAACTGTTTTTT	CASSRHGARATNEKLFF
TRBV10-3	NA	TRBJ1-1	TGTGCCATCAGTGAGTCGTTCGGCAACACTGAAGCTTTCTTT	CAISESFGNTEAFF
TRBV7-9	NA	TRBJ2-5	TGTGCCAGCAGCTTCTTAAAGAGTGAAGAGACCCAGTACTTC	CASSFLKSEETQYF
TRBV5-1	NA	TRBJ2-3	TGCGCCAGCAGCTTGACCCTTGGAGATACGCAGTATTTT	CASSLTLGDTQYF
TRBV7-9	NA	TRBJ2-7	TGTGCCAGCAGCCAGAACCCACTAGAGCAGTACTTC	CASSQNPLEQYF